This passage covers 14 T cell receptor beta chains from one sample sequenced in a study of shared clonotypes between healthy human individuals. TCRdb's table, derived via immunoSEQ multiplex PCR, lists solely in-frame clones and lacks some. The table has around 940,000 clones, around three quarters seen once. Sequenced input: memory CD4+ T cells sorted from blood. Subset of the sample: CD45RA-negative fraction. These receptors came from a man younger than 35 in good health.

This clone appeared once. This CDR3 is also generated by other DNA sequences in the sample. The chain uses TRBV5-4 and TRBJ1-1; TRBD1 agrees at 10 bases. This CDR3 has 14 residues. Trimming at V came to 3 bases and at J to 4 bases, leaving 3 bases not matched to a gene. Germline V CDR1 and CDR2: SGHNT, YYREEE (reference sequence). CDR3 sequence (DNA): TGTGCCAGCAGCTGGGACAGGGGCGGCACTGAAGCTTTCTTT. Protein product: CASSWDRGGTEAFF.

In nucleotides, the CDR3 is TGTGCCAGCAGCCAGAGGTCAGGATACTACGAGCAGTACTTC. Translated, it gives CASSQRSGYYEQYF. The V and J genes are TRBV7-4 and TRBJ2-7; the D is unclear. Germline CDR1 and CDR2: SGHVT and SQSDAQ. This CDR3 has 14 amino acids. V was cut by 5 bases and J by 3 bases, with 14 bases left in between.

The chain joins TRBV28 to TRBJ2-5; the D call may be TRBD1 or TRBD2 (6 bases each). Germline CDR1 MDHEN, CDR2 SYDVKM. The V end lost 2 bases, the J end lost 5 bases, and 12 bases lay between the germline ends. This CDR3 is built from 14 residues. CDR3 residues: CASSLRGPMETQYF. The DNA for the CDR3 is TGTGCCAGCAGTTTACGGGGGCCTATGGAGACCCAGTACTTC.

The rearrangement links TRBV11-1 to TRBJ2-5; 12 bases match TRBD2. Unmatched junction bases numbered 5, after V lost 3 bases and J lost 0 bases. The CDR3 has 17 residues. Germline V CDR1 and CDR2: SGHAT, FQDESV (reference sequence). The CDR3 DNA is TGTGCCAGCAGCTTCTTAGGACTAGCGGGGTACCAAGAGACCCAGTACTTC. Translated, it gives CASSFLGLAGYQETQYF.

The rearrangement links TRBV5-5 to TRBJ2-7, with TRBD1 identical over 9 bases. Germline values: CDR1 SGHKS, CDR2 YYEKEE (reference sequence). With V trimmed by 2 bases and J by 4 bases, 4 bases remained unmatched. The CDR3 runs to 14 residues. This CDR3 reads CASSFGQGKYEQYF. In DNA, the CDR3 is TGTGCCAGCAGCTTCGGACAGGGGAAGTACGAGCAGTACTTC. Complete variable domain (other parts from reference TRBV5-5 and TRBJ2-7): DAGVTQSPTHLIKTRGQQVTLRCSPISGHKSVSWYQQVLGQGPQFIFQYYEKEERGRGNFPDRFSARQFPNYSSELNVNALLLGDSALYLCASSFGQGKYEQYFGPGTRLTVT.

This clone occurred a few times. The V and J genes are TRBV11-2 and TRBJ1-1; perhaps TRBD1 as D (6 bases). V was pared by 1 base and J by 3 bases, with 6 bases between. Germline V gene data show CDR1 as SGHAT and CDR2 as FQNNGV. The CDR3 length is 13 residues. The CDR3 here is CASSLGTDTEAFF. CDR3 DNA: TGTGCCAGCAGCTTAGGGACAGACACTGAAGCTTTCTTT.

The chain joins TRBV6-5 to TRBJ1-3, with no clear D. Germline lookup yields CDR1 MNHEY and CDR2 SVGAGI. The germline V and J ends were trimmed by 7 bases and 0 bases, with 4 bases remaining between them. This CDR3 has 12 residues. The CDR3 coding sequence is TGTGCCAGCACTTTCTCTGGAAACACCATATATTTT. Residues: CASTFSGNTIYF.

A few counts support this clone. The sample contains more than one DNA sequence encoding this CDR3. V and J are TRBV29-1 and TRBJ1-1; D is ambiguous. Germline CDR1 and CDR2: SQVTM and ANQGSEA. The CDR3 spans 12 residues. Between the trimmed V and J ends, which lost 4 bases and 1 base, there was a span of 7 bases. CDR3 sequence (DNA): TGCAGCGTTGGGAACGGGAACACTGAAGCTTTCTTT. It codes for CSVGNGNTEAFF. Supplemented by reference TRBV29-1 and TRBJ1-1, the full variable domain reads SAVISQKPSRDICQRGTSLTIQCQVDSQVTMMFWYRQQPGQSLTLIATANQGSEATYESGFVIDKFPISRPNLTFSTLTVSNMSPEDSSIYLCSVGNGNTEAFFGQGTRLTVV.

The V and J genes are TRBV6-5 and TRBJ1-3, with a tentative D call TRBD1 (6 bases). Germline-derived CDR1 and CDR2 are MNHEY and SVGAGI. The CDR3 consists of 15 residues. V lost 4 bases and J lost 0, with 10 bases in between. CDR3 DNA sequence: TGTGCCAGCAGTTCCGTACAGGGCTCTGGAAACACCATATATTTT. Its protein product is CASSSVQGSGNTIYF.

This clone was detected a few times. CDR3 bases: TGCGCCAGCAGCCCCGGGACTAGCGCAAACAATGAGCAGTTCTTC. It translates to CASSPGTSANNEQFF. The chain employs TRBV4-3 and TRBJ2-1, with 10 bases lining up with TRBD2. CDR3 length: 15 amino acids. Per germline, CDR1 LGHNA and CDR2 YSLEER. Unmatched junction bases numbered 5, after V lost 4 bases and J lost 5 bases.

The chain links TRBV7-2 to TRBJ1-2, with D unresolved. Per the germline V gene, CDR1 is SGHTA and CDR2 is FQGNSA. The CDR3 covers 14 residues. V was trimmed by 3 bases and J by 6 bases, leaving 14 bases between them. The DNA of the CDR3 is TGTGCCAGCAGCTTGCCCGGGTTTGTGGATGGCTACACCTTC. Protein: CASSLPGFVDGYTF.

Here the CDR3 DNA reads TGTGCCAGCAGCTCGGGACTAGCGGGAGTGGGTGAGCAGTTCTTC. Residues: CASSSGLAGVGEQFF. The rearrangement joins TRBV7-2 to TRBJ2-1, with TRBD2 identical over 14 bases. Germline V lookup: CDR1 SGHTA, CDR2 FQGNSA. The CDR3 is 15 amino acids. J lost 9 bases, V lost 4 bases, and 5 bases had no gene match.

The chain couples TRBV6-1 to TRBJ2-7; D uncertain. The CDR3 is 14 amino acids. The V end was cut by 3 bases, the J end by 3 bases, with 12 bases between. The V gene's germline CDR1 is MNHNS and CDR2 SASEGT. CDR3 bases: TGTGCCAGCAGTGAGAATGGGGTCAGCTACGAGCAGTACTTC. This codes for CASSENGVSYEQYF.

The chain joins TRBV10-3 to TRBJ2-5; possibly TRBD2 for D (7 bases). The germline V and J ends were trimmed by 2 bases and 9 bases, with 19 bases remaining between them. CDR3 length equals 15 residues. Germline V gene lookup returns CDR1 ENHRY and CDR2 SYGVKD. The CDR3 is CAISEAGALGESQYF. As DNA, the CDR3 is TGTGCCATCAGTGAGGCGGGGGCCCTGGGGGAGTCCCAGTACTTC.